The clone carrying this TCR beta chain occurred a few times. Its antigen remains unidentified. The data originate from a study of cytomegalovirus exposure and HLA in healthy donors. Study results and limitations: Most of the TCR beta V segments (in an earlier analysis) were productive either about 87% or about 30% of the time.

Per germline, CDR1 SGDLS and CDR2 YYNGEE. Trimming left V 0 bases short and J 3 bases short, with 9 bases between. The CDR3 totals 15 residues. Amplification used 60 Vbeta primers and 13 Jbeta primers. Only in-frame clones appear in the TCRdb table, and some are missing; sequencing was by immunoSEQ multiplex PCR. There are about 110,000 clones in the sample; roughly 76% occur only once, and 5% to 7% lies in the top ten. V is TRBV9 and J is TRBJ2-2, with a weak D call TRBD1 (6 bases). The receptor's source is a woman in her forties or fifties in good health and CMV-seropositive. The sample was PBMCs. The CDR3 bases are TGTGCCAGCAGCGTAGAACAGGGCTACACCGGGGAGCTGTTTTTT. This gives the protein CASSVEQGYTGELFF.